This T cell receptor (beta chain) originates from a study of shared clonotypes between healthy human individuals. Study information: A donor's plate count was three for CD4 naive and three for CD4 memory; CD8 naive had two and CD8 memory one.

The data were produced by immunoSEQ multiplex PCR, yet TCRdb's version contains in-frame clones alone and is incomplete. The sample consists of around 1.9 million clones, around 95% of them appearing once. As defined, naive CD8 cells were CD45RO-negative and positively selected for CCR7, with terminally differentiated effector memory CD45RA+ cells excluded. With V trimmed by 4 bases and J by 4 bases, 11 bases remained unmatched. The germline gives CDR1 SGDLS, CDR2 YYNGEE. The CDR3 is made up of 17 amino acids. The chain is built from TRBV9 and TRBJ2-1; 10 bases map to TRBD2. Sequenced input: naive CD8+ T cells from PBMCs. This receptor was identified in a man younger than 35 in good health. Some clones in this sample may be carry-over from other donors' samples. The CDR3 is CASSTQGSGRGYNEQFF. In DNA form, the CDR3 reads TGTGCCAGCAGCACCCAAGGCAGCGGGAGGGGTTACAATGAGCAGTTCTTC.